Below, 12 T cell receptor beta chains from the same sample are listed, as sequenced in a study of shared clonotypes between healthy human individuals. Measured with immunoSEQ multiplex PCR; TCRdb has only the in-frame clones, and not every one. The repertoire consists of about 1 million clones, with approximately 70% occurring once and the leading ten covering roughly 1.5%. The sequenced material came from memory CD4+ T cells sorted from blood. This sample's subset: CD45RA-negative fraction. Receptors originate from a man between 18 and 35 years old in good health.

Ten or more counts support this clone. V and J are TRBV27 and TRBJ1-2; possibly TRBD1 for D (6 bases). The CDR3 spans 17 residues. Germline CDR1 reads MNHEY; CDR2 reads SMNVEV (reference sequence). The V end was cut by 5 bases, the J end by 0 bases, with 19 bases between. As DNA, the CDR3 is TGTGCCAGCAGTGCTTGGTCGGGGGCCCCGTCTAACTATGGCTACACCTTC. Protein sequence: CASSAWSGAPSNYGYTF.

V gene TRBV29-1 combines with J gene TRBJ2-1, with a possible D match to TRBD2 (6 bases). Germline-derived CDR1 and CDR2 are SQVTM and ANQGSEA. This CDR3 is 15 amino acids long. Trimming pared 6 bases from V and 2 bases from J, leaving 17 bases between. CDR3 bases: TGCAGCGTGGGCCCCAGGTCGGGAGCCTACAATGAGCAGTTCTTC. Translated: CSVGPRSGAYNEQFF.

This chain connects TRBV11-2 to TRBJ2-1, with a weak D call TRBD1 (5 bases). CDR1 is SGHAT and CDR2 is FQNNGV in the germline V gene. The CDR3 sequence is 15 residues long. Trimming took 3 bases from V and 8 from J, leaving 17 bases between them. This CDR3 reads CASSLNAGRRDEQFF. CDR3 in DNA: TGTGCCAGCAGCTTGAATGCAGGGCGAAGGGATGAGCAGTTCTTC.

Remarks on this clone: A read error is possible here, since a much larger clone lies one base away. The J gene is TRBJ2-6, the V gene TRBV6-6; D gene ambiguous. Germline-derived CDR1 and CDR2 are MNHNY and SVGAGI (reference sequence). The CDR3 runs 13 residues. V was trimmed by 0 bases and J by 3 bases, leaving 0 bases between them. The CDR3, as DNA: TGTGCCAGCAGTTACTCTGGGGCCAACGTCCTGACTTTC. Translating gives CASSYSGANVLTF.

The V gene is TRBV2, the J gene TRBJ2-1, with 13 positions matching TRBD2. CDR3 size: 19 residues. Per germline, CDR1 SNHLY and CDR2 FYNNEI. V gave up 6 bases and J gave up 0 bases; unmatched junction bases: 11. Written as DNA, the CDR3 is TGTGCCAGCAGCAAAACGGGACTAGCGGGAACCTACTCCTACAATGAGCAGTTCTTC. Translated, it gives CASSKTGLAGTYSYNEQFF. The whole variable domain, filled in from reference TRBV2 and TRBJ2-1, reads EPEVTQTPSHQVTQMGQEVILRCVPISNHLYFYWYRQILGQKVEFLVSFYNNEISEKSEIFDDQFSVERPDGSNFTLKIRSTKLEDSAMYFCASSKTGLAGTYSYNEQFFGPGTRLTVL.

V and J are TRBV19 and TRBJ1-6; perhaps TRBD1 as D (5 bases). CDR1 is LNHDA, CDR2 SQIVND, per germline (reference sequence). With 6 bases removed from V and 2 bases from J, the gap between germline ends came to 17 bases. The CDR3 length is 17 residues. CDR3 in DNA: TGTGCCAGTAGCCCAGGTGCGGGGGGACCCTATAATTCACCCCTCCACTTT. It codes for CASSPGAGGPYNSPLHF.

This rearrangement joins TRBV10-3 to TRBJ2-7, with unresolved D. The germline CDR1 and CDR2 sequences are ENHRY and SYGVKD. The CDR3 spans 14 residues. The germline V and J ends were trimmed by 1 base and 0 bases, with 7 bases remaining between them. This chain's CDR3 is CAISELGNSYEQYF. In DNA, the CDR3 is TGTGCCATCAGTGAGTTGGGCAACTCCTACGAGCAGTACTTC.

This chain joins TRBV4-3 and TRBJ2-7, with D perhaps TRBD2 (5 bases). From germline, CDR1 is LGHNA and CDR2 YSLEER. This CDR3 comprises 16 residues. The ends were cut back, 0 bases at V and 7 bases at J, with 19 bases in the middle. The CDR3 reads CASSQDSMTPTREQYF. The CDR3, as DNA: TGCGCCAGCAGCCAAGATTCGATGACTCCCACTAGGGAGCAGTACTTC.

The chain carries TRBV7-2 and TRBJ2-1, with D tentatively TRBD1 or TRBD2 (5 bases each). CDR3 length: 14 residues. Germline loops: CDR1 SGHTA, CDR2 FQGNSA. V was trimmed by 1 base and J by 9 bases, leaving 13 bases between them. The DNA of the CDR3 is TGTGCCAGCAGCTTAGTAGTTGGGGGATTTGAGCAGTTCTTC. This gives the protein CASSLVVGGFEQFF.

The DNA for the CDR3 is TGCGCCAGCAGCCAAGATCGGCGGGGGCTATACAATGAGCAGTTCTTC. This codes for CASSQDRRGLYNEQFF. The V call is TRBV4-3, the J call TRBJ2-1, with D tentatively TRBD2 (7 bases). This CDR3 region has 16 residues. Germline CDR1 is LGHNA and CDR2 is YSLEER. Deletions cut 0 bases from V and 4 bases from J, with 13 bases between.

In regard to this clone: Other DNA sequences from this sample encode an identical CDR3 as well. The CDR3 loop reads CSVRTGGNYGYTF. CDR3 nucleotide sequence: TGCAGCGTTCGTACTGGAGGGAACTATGGCTACACCTTC. The chain couples TRBV29-1 to TRBJ1-2; D unresolved. Germline CDR1 and CDR2: SQVTM and ANQGSEA. The CDR3 contains 13 residues. V lost 5 bases and J lost 2, with 12 bases in between.

The rearrangement uses TRBV2 and TRBJ1-2; 10 nucleotides agree with TRBD1. Losses at the gene ends were 1 base for V and 7 bases for J; bases not matched to a gene: 12. Germline CDR1 is SNHLY and CDR2 is FYNNEI. This CDR3 has 17 residues. DNA for the CDR3: TGTGCCAGCAGTGAAGGGGACAGGGGCTGGGCCTATGGTGGCTACACCTTC. It encodes CASSEGDRGWAYGGYTF.